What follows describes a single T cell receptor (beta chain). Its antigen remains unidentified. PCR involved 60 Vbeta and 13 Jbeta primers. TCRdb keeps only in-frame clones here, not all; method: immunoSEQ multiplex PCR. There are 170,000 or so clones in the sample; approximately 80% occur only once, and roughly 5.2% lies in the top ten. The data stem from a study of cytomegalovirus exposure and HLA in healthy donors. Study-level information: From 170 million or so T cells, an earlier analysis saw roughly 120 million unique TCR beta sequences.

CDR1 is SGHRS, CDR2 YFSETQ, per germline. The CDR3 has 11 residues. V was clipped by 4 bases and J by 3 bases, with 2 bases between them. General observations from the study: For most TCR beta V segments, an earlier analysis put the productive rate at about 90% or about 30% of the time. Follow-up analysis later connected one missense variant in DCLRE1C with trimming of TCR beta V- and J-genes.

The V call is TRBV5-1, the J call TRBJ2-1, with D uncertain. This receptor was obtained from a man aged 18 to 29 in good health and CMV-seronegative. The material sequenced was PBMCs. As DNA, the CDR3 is TGCGCCAGCAGCCACTACAATGAGCAGTTCTTC. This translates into CASSHYNEQFF.